This TCR beta chain derives from a study of CD8+CD57+ T cells in acquired aplastic anemia. On this clonotype: Its target is not known.

Genomic DNA was employed as the template in profiling TCR beta VDJ and CDR3. Via MiXCR, TCRdb re-called the reads, giving one row per CDR3 protein. Of 120,000 or so distinct CDR3 sequences listed, about 40% were seen once; the top ten hold 2.6%. The study's findings and limits: Patients shared 25 to 35 CD8+ CDR3 sequences with controls.

Germline V gene data show CDR1 as SEHNR and CDR2 as FQNEAQ (reference sequence). Trimming shortened V by 5 bases and J by 2 bases, and 13 bases separated the two germline ends. CDR3 length: 14 amino acids. Those patients picked for sequencing had displayed CD8+CD57+ cell expansion on flow cytometry. The clonotype comes from a human donor with aplastic anemia. This rearrangement joins TRBV7-9 to TRBJ2-7; no reliable D call. The specimen sequenced was sorted CD4+, CD8+, or CD8+CD57+ T cells (not recorded which) from PBMCs. The CDR3 sequence: CASSLTSLTYEQYF. DNA of the CDR3: TGTGCCAGCAGCCTGACCTCGCTGACCTACGAGCAGTACTTC.